These 21 T cell receptor beta chains were sequenced from one sample in a study of graft-versus-host responses after intestinal transplantation. Sequencing was performed with immunoSEQ multiplex PCR; in TCRdb, only in-frame clones are kept and a portion is missing. The profile shows about 25,000 clones, 90% to 95% of them singletons. Sequencing used PBMCs, obtained 18 days after transplant. The receptors come from a human patient who received an intestinal transplant, so some T cells may come from the graft donor.

This sequence joins TRBV5-4 and TRBJ1-4, with D hard to call. Germline V gene lookup returns CDR1 SGHNT and CDR2 YYREEE (reference sequence). The CDR3 contains 12 residues. Trimming stripped 5 bases from V and 8 bases from J, with 10 bases between. This CDR3 is CASRYEGEKLFF. CDR3 nucleotides: TGTGCCAGCAGATATGAAGGGGAAAAACTGTTTTTT. The full variable domain, completed using reference TRBV5-4 and TRBJ1-4, is ETGVTQSPTHLIKTRGQQVTLRCSSQSGHNTVSWYQQALGQGPQFIFQYYREEENGRGNFPPRFSGLQFPNYSSELNVNALELDDSALYLCASRYEGEKLFFGSGTQLSVL.

This rearrangement joins TRBV9 to TRBJ2-3; 9 nucleotides match TRBD2. The CDR3 extends over 14 amino acids. V lost 4 bases and J lost 1; bases outside the gene matches: 1. CDR1 is SGDLS and CDR2 is YYNGEE in the germline V gene. CDR3 protein: CASSPSGGTDTQYF. The CDR3 nucleotides are TGTGCCAGCAGCCCTAGCGGGGGCACAGATACGCAGTATTTT. The full variable domain, rest sourced from reference TRBV9 and TRBJ2-3, is DSGVTQTPKHLITATGQRVTLRCSPRSGDLSVYWYQQSLDQGLQFLIQYYNGEERAKGNILERFSAQQFPDLHSELNLSSLELGDSALYFCASSPSGGTDTQYFGPGTRLTVL.

This chain uses TRBV6-5 with TRBJ1-1, with a weak D call TRBD1 (6 bases). The germline V gene encodes CDR1 MNHEY and CDR2 SVGAGI. The V end lost 10 bases, the J end lost 5 bases, and 17 bases lay between the germline ends. This CDR3 is 13 amino acids long. In DNA form, the CDR3 reads TGTGCCAACTCCCGGACAGCGCGGACTGAAGCTTTCTTT. This codes for CANSRTARTEAFF.

The V call is TRBV28, the J call TRBJ1-5; tentative D call: TRBD1 (5 bases). The CDR3 covers 13 residues. Trimming shortened V by 4 bases and J by 2 bases, and 6 bases separated the two germline ends. Germline V lookup: CDR1 MDHEN, CDR2 SYDVKM. CDR3 DNA sequence: TGTGCCAGCAGTTGGGGGGGCAATCAGCCCCAGCATTTT. Translation: CASSWGGNQPQHF.

The gene calls are TRBV19 and TRBJ2-7, with D unresolved. V gave up 9 bases and J gave up 0 bases, with 18 bases separating them. The CDR3 consists of 15 residues. Germline V lookup: CDR1 LNHDA, CDR2 SQIVND (reference sequence). This CDR3 reads CASSFSDANSYEQYF. In DNA, the CDR3 is TGTGCCAGCAGCTTTTCGGACGCAAACTCCTACGAGCAGTACTTC.

V usage is TRBV4-1 and J usage is TRBJ2-5; D call uncertain. The CDR3 is 15 amino acids. Germline V gene data show CDR1 as MGHRA and CDR2 as YSYEKL. V lost 2 bases, J lost 3 bases, and 13 bases lay in between. CDR3 in amino acids: CASSQRPWREETQYF. The DNA of the CDR3 is TGCGCCAGCAGCCAAAGACCCTGGAGAGAAGAGACCCAGTACTTC.

The chain combines TRBV5-1 with TRBJ2-3; TRBD1 is a possible D gene (5 bases). The CDR3 is 14 residues long. CDR1 is SGHRS, CDR2 YFSETQ, per germline. Trimming removed 2 bases from V and 0 bases from J, with 7 bases in between. CDR3 amino acids: CASSFPGSTDTQYF. The CDR3 DNA reads TGCGCCAGCAGCTTTCCAGGGAGCACAGATACGCAGTATTTT.

This chain links TRBV20-1 with TRBJ2-1, with a possible D match to TRBD2 (5 bases). From germline, CDR1 is DFQATT and CDR2 SNEGSKA (reference sequence). The CDR3 length is 9 residues. The CDR3 coding sequence is TGCAGGCGGGTCAATGAGCAGTTCTTC. The encoded protein is CRRVNEQFF.

The chain recombines TRBV2 with TRBJ1-4; tentative D call: TRBD1 (5 bases). V was shortened by 6 bases and J by 13 bases, with 15 bases between the two germline ends. Germline V gene lookup returns CDR1 SNHLY and CDR2 FYNNEI. CDR3 length: 12 residues. CDR3 nucleotide sequence: TGTGCCAGCAGGGGGGGATCTATGGGACTGTTTTTT. Translation gives CASRGGSMGLFF.

The count of this clone is one. This rearrangement joins TRBV13 to TRBJ2-3; D is uncertain. Germline V lookup: CDR1 PRHDT, CDR2 FYEKMQ (reference sequence). V lost 7 bases, J lost 3 bases, and 8 bases lay in between. The length of the CDR3 is 12 residues. CDR3 in DNA: TGTGCCAGCAACGTGGGAACAGATACGCAGTATTTT. This codes for CASNVGTDTQYF.

This clone came up a few times. The genes are TRBV7-6 and TRBJ2-3; D gene unclear. Germline assignment: CDR1 SGHVS and CDR2 FNYEAQ. The CDR3 runs 13 residues. Trimming left V 6 bases short and J 0 bases short, with 7 bases between. CDR3 bases: TGTGCCAGCAGTTACGGGAGCACAGATACGCAGTATTTT. Amino acids: CASSYGSTDTQYF. Filled out from reference TRBV7-6 and TRBJ2-3, the complete variable domain reads GAGVSQSPRYKVTKRGQDVALRCDPISGHVSLYWYRQALGQGPEFLTYFNYEAQQDKSGLPNDRFSAERPEGSISTLTIQRTEQRDSAMYRCASSYGSTDTQYFGPGTRLTVL.

The chain couples TRBV19 to TRBJ2-2; weak D call: TRBD2 (6 bases). Trimming took 8 bases from V and 4 from J, leaving 11 bases between them. The CDR3 has 13 residues. CDR1 LNHDA and CDR2 SQIVND come from the germline V gene (reference sequence). CDR3 sequence (DNA): TGTGCCAGTTTTGGGGGGTCCACCGGGGAGCTGTTTTTT. Residues: CASFGGSTGELFF.

V usage is TRBV30 and J usage is TRBJ1-2, with 8 bases that match TRBD1. CDR1 and CDR2 (germline): GTSNPN, SVGIG (reference sequence). The J segment lost 6 bases and the V segment lost 3 bases, leaving 12 bases of the junction unmatched. The length of the CDR3 is 15 residues. This CDR3 reads CAWSPRGTGRNGYTF. CDR3 nucleotide sequence: TGTGCCTGGAGCCCTAGGGGGACAGGTAGAAATGGCTACACCTTC.

This chain uses TRBV6-5 with TRBJ1-2; a weak D match, TRBD1 (5 bases). Germline V gives CDR1 MNHEY, CDR2 SVGAGI. V was cut by 2 bases and J by 8 bases, with 12 bases left in between. The CDR3 sequence is 13 residues long. CDR3 protein: CASSYTQGDGYTF. CDR3 coding DNA: TGTGCCAGCAGTTACACCCAAGGGGACGGCTACACCTTC.

The chain links TRBV19 to TRBJ2-7; 7 positions agree with TRBD1. V shed 8 bases and J 0 bases; nucleotides not matched to a gene: 4. The CDR3 has 13 residues. Germline CDR1 LNHDA, CDR2 SQIVND (reference sequence). The CDR3 is CASGQVGSYEQYF. As DNA, the CDR3 is TGTGCCAGTGGACAGGTTGGCTCCTACGAGCAGTACTTC. Supplemented by reference TRBV19 and TRBJ2-7, the full variable domain reads DGGITQSPKYLFRKEGQNVTLSCEQNLNHDAMYWYRQDPGQGLRLIYYSQIVNDFQKGDIAEGYSVSREKKESFPLTVTSAQKNPTAFYLCASGQVGSYEQYFGPGTRLTVT.

The genes are TRBV30 and TRBJ1-1; the D is unclear. The CDR3 spans 13 residues. Germline V gene data show CDR1 as GTSNPN and CDR2 as SVGIG (reference sequence). Trimming stripped 0 bases from V and 1 base from J, with 6 bases between. CDR3 bases: TGTGCCTGGAGTGTAGGTGGGAACACTGAAGCTTTCTTT. Translating gives CAWSVGGNTEAFF.

The V call is TRBV18, the J call TRBJ1-6; 11 bases map to TRBD1. Looked up from germline, CDR1 is KGHSH and CDR2 is LQKENI. The CDR3 is made up of 16 amino acids. The V segment lost 0 bases and the J segment 7 bases; nucleotides outside the gene matches: 2. CDR3 in DNA: TGTGCCAGCTCACCACCGGGACAGGGGGGGAATTCACCCCTCCACTTT. The encoded protein is CASSPPGQGGNSPLHF. The complete variable domain, with remaining parts taken from reference TRBV18 and TRBJ1-6, reads NAGVMQNPRHLVRRRGQEARLRCSPMKGHSHVYWYRQLPEEGLKFMVYLQKENIIDESGMPKERFSAEFPKEGPSILRIQQVVRGDSAAYFCASSPPGQGGNSPLHFGNGTRLTVT.

The rearrangement links TRBV27 to TRBJ1-2, with D tentatively TRBD1 (5 bases). CDR1 is MNHEY, CDR2 SMNVEV, per germline (reference sequence). The CDR3 totals 14 residues. V lost 2 bases, J lost 2 bases, and 9 bases lay in between. CDR3 protein: CASSLVAGNYGYTF. The CDR3 region has the DNA TGTGCCAGCAGTTTAGTGGCAGGGAACTATGGCTACACCTTC.

The gene calls are TRBV5-1 and TRBJ2-7; a possible D gene is TRBD2 (5 bases). Germline loops: CDR1 SGHRS, CDR2 YFSETQ. Deletions cut 7 bases from V and 0 bases from J, with 11 bases between. The CDR3 spans 13 residues. CDR3 sequence reads: CASRGSSSYEQYF. DNA for the CDR3: TGCGCCAGCCGCGGGTCTAGCTCCTACGAGCAGTACTTC. The full variable domain, rest sourced from reference TRBV5-1 and TRBJ2-7, is KAGVTQTPRYLIKTRGQQVTLSCSPISGHRSVSWYQQTPGQGLQFLFEYFSETQRNKGNFPGRFSGRQFSNSRSEMNVSTLELGDSALYLCASRGSSSYEQYFGPGTRLTVT.

The chain has TRBV7-9 and TRBJ2-1; no firm D call. The germline gives CDR1 SEHNR, CDR2 FQNEAQ (reference sequence). V lost 5 bases, J lost 2 bases, and 7 bases lay in between. This CDR3 has 13 amino acids. The CDR3 loop reads CASSQNPYNEQFF. CDR3 DNA sequence: TGTGCCAGCAGCCAAAACCCCTACAATGAGCAGTTCTTC. Variable domain in full (rest from reference TRBV7-9 and TRBJ2-1): DTGVSQNPRHKITKRGQNVTFRCDPISEHNRLYWYRQTLGQGPEFLTYFQNEAQLEKSRLLSDRFSAERPKGSFSTLEIQRTEQGDSAMYLCASSQNPYNEQFFGPGTRLTVL.

The V call is TRBV6-6, the J call TRBJ1-1; D is ambiguous. In germline, CDR1 is MNHNY, CDR2 SVGAGI (reference sequence). The CDR3 runs 12 residues. The germline V and J ends were trimmed by 2 bases and 4 bases, with 5 bases remaining between them. CDR3 protein: CASSYESTEAFF. The CDR3 region has the DNA TGTGCCAGCAGTTACGAATCCACTGAAGCTTTCTTT.